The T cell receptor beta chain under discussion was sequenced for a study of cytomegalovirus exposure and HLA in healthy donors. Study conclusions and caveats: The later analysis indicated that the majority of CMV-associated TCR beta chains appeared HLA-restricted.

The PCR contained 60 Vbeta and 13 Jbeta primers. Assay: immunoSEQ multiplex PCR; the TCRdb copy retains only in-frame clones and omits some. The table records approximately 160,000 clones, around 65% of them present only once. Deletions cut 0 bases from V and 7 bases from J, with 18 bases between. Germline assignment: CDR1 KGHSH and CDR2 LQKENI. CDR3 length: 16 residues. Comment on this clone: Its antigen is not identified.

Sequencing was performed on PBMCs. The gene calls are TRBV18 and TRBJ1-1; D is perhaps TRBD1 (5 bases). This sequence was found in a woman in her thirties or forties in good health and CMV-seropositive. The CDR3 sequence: CASSPPYSGFHGEAFF. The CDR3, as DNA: TGTGCCAGCTCACCACCCTATTCAGGGTTCCACGGTGAAGCTTTCTTT.